A single T cell receptor (beta chain) is shown here with its context. This entry belongs to a study of CD8 T cells in Susac syndrome. Reverse transcription used roughly 0.45 to 1 ug RNA and random hexamers. A single record per CDR3 protein comes from TCRdb applying MiXCR to the immunoSEQ multiplex PCR reads. The sample holds under 200,000 distinct CDR3 sequences, 91% seen once. The clonotype comes from a human donor with Susac syndrome. The sequenced sample consisted of CD4+ T cells from PBMCs.

CDR3 nucleotides: TGTGCCAGCAGTGAAGGCGGCCAGGGAGATCAGCCCCAGCATTTT. It specifies CASSEGGQGDQPQHF. The V call is TRBV2, the J call TRBJ1-5, with D maybe TRBD1 (5 bases). The V and J ends lost 1 base and 5 bases respectively, with 12 bases between them. Germline V gene data show CDR1 as SNHLY and CDR2 as FYNNEI. The CDR3 spans 15 residues.